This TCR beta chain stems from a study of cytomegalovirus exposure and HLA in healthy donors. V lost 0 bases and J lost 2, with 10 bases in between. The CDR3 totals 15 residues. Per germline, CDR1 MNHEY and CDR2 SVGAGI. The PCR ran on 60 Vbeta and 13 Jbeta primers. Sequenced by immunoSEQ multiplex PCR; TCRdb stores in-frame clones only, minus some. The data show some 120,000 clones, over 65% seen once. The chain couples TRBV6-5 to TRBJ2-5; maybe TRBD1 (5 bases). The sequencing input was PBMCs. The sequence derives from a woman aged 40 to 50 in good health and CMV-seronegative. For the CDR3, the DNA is TGTGCCAGCAGTTACTCACTAAACAGGCAAGAGACCCAGTACTTC. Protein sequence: CASSYSLNRQETQYF.